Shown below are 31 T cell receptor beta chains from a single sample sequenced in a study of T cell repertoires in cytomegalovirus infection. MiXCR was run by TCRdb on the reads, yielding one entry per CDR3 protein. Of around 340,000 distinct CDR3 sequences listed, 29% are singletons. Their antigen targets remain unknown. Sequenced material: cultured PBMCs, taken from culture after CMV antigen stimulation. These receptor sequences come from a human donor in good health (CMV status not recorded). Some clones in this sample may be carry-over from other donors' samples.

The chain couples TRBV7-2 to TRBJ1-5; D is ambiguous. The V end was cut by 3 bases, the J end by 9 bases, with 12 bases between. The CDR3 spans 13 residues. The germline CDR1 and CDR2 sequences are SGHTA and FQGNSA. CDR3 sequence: CASSFQAEGPQHF. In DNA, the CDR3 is TGTGCCAGCAGCTTTCAGGCGGAGGGGCCCCAGCATTTT.

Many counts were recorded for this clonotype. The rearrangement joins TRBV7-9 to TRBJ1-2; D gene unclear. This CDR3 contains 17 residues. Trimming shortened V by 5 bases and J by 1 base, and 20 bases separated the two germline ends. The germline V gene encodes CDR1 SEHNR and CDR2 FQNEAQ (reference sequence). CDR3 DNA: TGTGCCAGCAGCCCTGCTTCGGACCCACACCTTAACTATGGCTACACCTTC. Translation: CASSPASDPHLNYGYTF. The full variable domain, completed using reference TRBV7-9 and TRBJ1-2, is DTGVSQNPRHKITKRGQNVTFRCDPISEHNRLYWYRQTLGQGPEFLTYFQNEAQLEKSRLLSDRFSAERPKGSFSTLEIQRTEQGDSAMYLCASSPASDPHLNYGYTFGSGTRLTVV.

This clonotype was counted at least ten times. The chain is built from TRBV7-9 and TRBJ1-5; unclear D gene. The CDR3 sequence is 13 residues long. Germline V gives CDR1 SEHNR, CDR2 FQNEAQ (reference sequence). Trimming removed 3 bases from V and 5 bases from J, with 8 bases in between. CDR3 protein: CASSFDGYQPQHF. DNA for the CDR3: TGTGCCAGCAGCTTTGACGGCTATCAGCCCCAGCATTTT.

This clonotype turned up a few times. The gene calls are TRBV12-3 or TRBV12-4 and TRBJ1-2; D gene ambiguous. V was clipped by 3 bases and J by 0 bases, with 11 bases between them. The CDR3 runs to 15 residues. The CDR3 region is CASSFLTGPNYGYTF. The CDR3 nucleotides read TGTGCCAGCAGTTTTCTGACTGGGCCTAACTATGGCTACACCTTC.

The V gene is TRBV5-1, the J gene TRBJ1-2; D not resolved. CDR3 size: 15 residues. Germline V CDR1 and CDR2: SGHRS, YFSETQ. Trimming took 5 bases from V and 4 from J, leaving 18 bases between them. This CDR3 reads CASRLDDAGTYGYTF. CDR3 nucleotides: TGCGCCAGCAGGCTAGACGATGCTGGAACCTATGGCTACACCTTC.

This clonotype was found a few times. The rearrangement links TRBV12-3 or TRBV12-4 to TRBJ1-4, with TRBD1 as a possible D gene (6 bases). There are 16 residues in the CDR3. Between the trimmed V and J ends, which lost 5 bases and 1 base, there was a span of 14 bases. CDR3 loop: CASSRAGEGTNEKLFF. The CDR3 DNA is TGTGCCAGCAGTCGTGCAGGGGAGGGAACTAATGAAAAACTGTTTTTT.

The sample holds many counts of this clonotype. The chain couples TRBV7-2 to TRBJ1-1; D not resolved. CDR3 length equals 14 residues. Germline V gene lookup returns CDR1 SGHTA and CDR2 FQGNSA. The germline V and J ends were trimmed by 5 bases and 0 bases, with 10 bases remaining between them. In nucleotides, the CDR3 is TGTGCCAGCAGCCCGCATGGGTTGAACACTGAAGCTTTCTTT. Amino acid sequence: CASSPHGLNTEAFF.

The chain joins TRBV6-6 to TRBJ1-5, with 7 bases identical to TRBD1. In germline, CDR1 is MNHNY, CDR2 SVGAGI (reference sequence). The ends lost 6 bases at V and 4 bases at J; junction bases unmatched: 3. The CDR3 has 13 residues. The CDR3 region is CASRGQQNQPQHF. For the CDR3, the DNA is TGTGCCAGCAGGGGACAGCAGAATCAGCCCCAGCATTTT.

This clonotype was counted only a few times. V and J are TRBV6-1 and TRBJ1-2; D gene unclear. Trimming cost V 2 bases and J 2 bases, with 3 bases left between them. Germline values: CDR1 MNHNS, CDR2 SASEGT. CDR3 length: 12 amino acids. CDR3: CASSEQNYGYTF. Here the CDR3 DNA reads TGTGCCAGCAGTGAACAGAACTATGGCTACACCTTC.

The CDR3 DNA follows: TGTGCCATATCCGGGACAGGGCTTAACTATGGCTACACCTTC. This gives the protein CAISGTGLNYGYTF. The chain carries TRBV24-1 and TRBJ1-2; 9 bases fit TRBD1. V lost 11 bases, J lost 1 base, and 7 bases stayed unmatched. CDR3 size: 14 residues. Germline V lookup: CDR1 KGHDR, CDR2 SFDVKD.

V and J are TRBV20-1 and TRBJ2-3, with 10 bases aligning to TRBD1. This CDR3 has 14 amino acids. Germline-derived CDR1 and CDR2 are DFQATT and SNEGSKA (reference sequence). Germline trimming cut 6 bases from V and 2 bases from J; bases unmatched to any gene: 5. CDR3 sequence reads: CSATGTGATDTQYF. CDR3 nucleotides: TGCAGTGCCACCGGGACAGGGGCCACAGATACGCAGTATTTT.

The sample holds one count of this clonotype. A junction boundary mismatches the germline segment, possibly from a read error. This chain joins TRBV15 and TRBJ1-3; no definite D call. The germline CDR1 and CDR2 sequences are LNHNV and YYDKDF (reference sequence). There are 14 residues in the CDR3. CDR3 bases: TGTGCCACCAGCGCCACCCAAGCTGGGAACACCATATATTTT. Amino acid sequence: CATSATQAGNTIYF.

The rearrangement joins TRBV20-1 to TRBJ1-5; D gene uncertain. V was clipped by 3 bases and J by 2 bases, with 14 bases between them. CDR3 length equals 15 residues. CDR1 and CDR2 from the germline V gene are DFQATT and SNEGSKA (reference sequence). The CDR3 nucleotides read TGCAGTGCTAGGGCCTCCGTGGTTGGCAATCAGCCCCAGCATTTT. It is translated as CSARASVVGNQPQHF.

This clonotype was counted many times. In DNA form, the CDR3 reads TGTGCCAGCAATCCCGTGGGGGGGAGGGGGGAGACCCAGTACTTC. Translation: CASNPVGGRGETQYF. The chain links TRBV7-2 to TRBJ2-5, with a weak D call TRBD2 (7 bases). Per the germline V gene, CDR1 is SGHTA and CDR2 is FQGNSA. This CDR3 contains 15 residues. V was trimmed by 7 bases and J by 5 bases, leaving 20 bases between them.

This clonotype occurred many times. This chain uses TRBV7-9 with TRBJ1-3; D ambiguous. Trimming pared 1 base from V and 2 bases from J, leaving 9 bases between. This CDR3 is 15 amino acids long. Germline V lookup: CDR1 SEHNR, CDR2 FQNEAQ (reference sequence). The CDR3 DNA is TGTGCCAGCAGCTTAGATAGTATTCCTGGAAACACCATATATTTT. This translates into CASSLDSIPGNTIYF. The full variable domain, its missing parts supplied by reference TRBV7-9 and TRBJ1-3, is DTGVSQNPRHKITKRGQNVTFRCDPISEHNRLYWYRQTLGQGPEFLTYFQNEAQLEKSRLLSDRFSAERPKGSFSTLEIQRTEQGDSAMYLCASSLDSIPGNTIYFGEGSWLTVV.

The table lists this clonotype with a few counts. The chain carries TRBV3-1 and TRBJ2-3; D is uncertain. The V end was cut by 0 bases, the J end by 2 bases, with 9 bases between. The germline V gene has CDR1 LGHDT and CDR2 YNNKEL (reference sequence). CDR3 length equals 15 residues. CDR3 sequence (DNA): TGTGCCAGCAGCCAAGATCTACTTCCCACAGATACGCAGTATTTT. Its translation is CASSQDLLPTDTQYF.

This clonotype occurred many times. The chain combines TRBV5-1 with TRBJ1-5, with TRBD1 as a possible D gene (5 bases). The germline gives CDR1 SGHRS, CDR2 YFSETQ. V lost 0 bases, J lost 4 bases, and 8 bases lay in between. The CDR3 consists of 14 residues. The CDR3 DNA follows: TGCGCCAGCAGCTTGGGACAGCCAAATCAGCCCCAGCATTTT. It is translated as CASSLGQPNQPQHF.

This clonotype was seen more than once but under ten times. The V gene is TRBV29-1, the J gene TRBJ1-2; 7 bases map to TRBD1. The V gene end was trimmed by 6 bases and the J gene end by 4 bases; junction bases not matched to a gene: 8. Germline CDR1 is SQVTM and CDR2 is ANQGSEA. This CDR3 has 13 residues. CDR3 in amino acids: CSVQGGASYGYTF. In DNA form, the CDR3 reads TGCAGCGTACAAGGGGGCGCAAGCTATGGCTACACCTTC.

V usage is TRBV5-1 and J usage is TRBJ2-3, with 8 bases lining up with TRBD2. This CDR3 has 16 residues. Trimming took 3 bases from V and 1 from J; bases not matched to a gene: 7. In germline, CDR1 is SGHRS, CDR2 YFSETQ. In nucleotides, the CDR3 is TGCGCCAGCAGCTCAACGGGACTAGACGGCACAGATACGCAGTATTTT. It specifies CASSSTGLDGTDTQYF.

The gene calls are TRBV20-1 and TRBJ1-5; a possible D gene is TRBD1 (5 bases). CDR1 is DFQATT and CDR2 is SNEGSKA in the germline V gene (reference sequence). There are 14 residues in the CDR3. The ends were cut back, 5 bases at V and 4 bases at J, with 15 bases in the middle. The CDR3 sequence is CSASKGTGNQPQHF. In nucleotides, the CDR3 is TGCAGTGCTTCCAAGGGGACGGGAAATCAGCCCCAGCATTTT.

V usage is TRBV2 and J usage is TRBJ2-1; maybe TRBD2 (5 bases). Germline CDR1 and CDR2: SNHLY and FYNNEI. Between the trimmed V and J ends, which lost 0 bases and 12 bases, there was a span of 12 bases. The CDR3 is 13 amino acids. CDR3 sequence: CASSEARALGQFF. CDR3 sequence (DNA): TGTGCCAGCAGTGAAGCGCGGGCCTTGGGGCAGTTCTTC.

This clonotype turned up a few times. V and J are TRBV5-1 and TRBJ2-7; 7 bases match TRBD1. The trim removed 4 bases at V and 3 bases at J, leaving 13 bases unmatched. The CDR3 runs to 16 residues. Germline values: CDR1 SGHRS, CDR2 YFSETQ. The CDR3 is CASSIDGTAENYEQYF. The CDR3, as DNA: TGCGCCAGCAGCATCGACGGGACAGCGGAGAACTACGAGCAGTACTTC.

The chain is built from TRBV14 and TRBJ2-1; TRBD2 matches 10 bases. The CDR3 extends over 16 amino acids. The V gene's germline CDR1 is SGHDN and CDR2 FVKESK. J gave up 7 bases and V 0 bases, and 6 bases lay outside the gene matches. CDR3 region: CASSQEPSGSWNEQFF. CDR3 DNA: TGTGCCAGCAGCCAAGAACCTAGCGGGAGTTGGAATGAGCAGTTCTTC.

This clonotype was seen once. CDR3 protein: CASSLTDEGAYEQYF. The CDR3, as DNA: TGTGCCAGCAGCCTGACAGACGAAGGGGCCTACGAGCAGTACTTC. The V gene is TRBV11-2, the J gene TRBJ2-7, with D possibly matching TRBD1 (5 bases). There are 15 residues in the CDR3. Between the trimmed V and J ends, which lost 5 bases and 2 bases, there was a span of 16 bases. Germline CDR1 SGHAT, CDR2 FQNNGV.

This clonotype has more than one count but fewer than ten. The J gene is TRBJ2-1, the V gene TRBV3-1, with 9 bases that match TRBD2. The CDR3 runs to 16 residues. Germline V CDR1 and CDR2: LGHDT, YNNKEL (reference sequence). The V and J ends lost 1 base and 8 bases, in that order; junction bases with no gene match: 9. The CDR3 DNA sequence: TGTGCCAGCAGCCAAGCGGCTAGCGGGATTATCCATGAGCAGTTCTTC. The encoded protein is CASSQAASGIIHEQFF.

The CDR3 region is CSASVASGYTF. DNA for the CDR3: TGCAGTGCTAGCGTCGCTAGCGGCTACACCTTC. V and J are TRBV20-1 and TRBJ1-2; no clear D gene. Between the trimmed V and J ends, which lost 3 bases and 8 bases, there was a span of 10 bases. Per germline, CDR1 DFQATT and CDR2 SNEGSKA (reference sequence). CDR3 length: 11 residues.

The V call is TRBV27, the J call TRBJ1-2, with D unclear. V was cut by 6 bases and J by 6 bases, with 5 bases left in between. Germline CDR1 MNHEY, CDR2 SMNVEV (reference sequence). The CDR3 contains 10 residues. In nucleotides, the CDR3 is TGTGCCAGCAGCAACAATGGCTACACCTTC. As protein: CASSNNGYTF.

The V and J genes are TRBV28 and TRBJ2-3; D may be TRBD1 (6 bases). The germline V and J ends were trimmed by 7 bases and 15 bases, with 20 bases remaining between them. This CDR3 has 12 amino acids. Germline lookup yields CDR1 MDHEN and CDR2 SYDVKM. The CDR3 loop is CASTYSRGIIYF. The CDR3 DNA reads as TGTGCCAGCACCTACTCTAGGGGGATAATCTATTTT.

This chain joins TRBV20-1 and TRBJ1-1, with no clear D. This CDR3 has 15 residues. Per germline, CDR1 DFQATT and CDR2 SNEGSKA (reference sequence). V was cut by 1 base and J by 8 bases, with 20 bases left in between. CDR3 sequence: CSARGYKEGVGEAFF. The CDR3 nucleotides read TGCAGTGCTAGAGGCTACAAGGAAGGAGTAGGGGAAGCTTTCTTT.

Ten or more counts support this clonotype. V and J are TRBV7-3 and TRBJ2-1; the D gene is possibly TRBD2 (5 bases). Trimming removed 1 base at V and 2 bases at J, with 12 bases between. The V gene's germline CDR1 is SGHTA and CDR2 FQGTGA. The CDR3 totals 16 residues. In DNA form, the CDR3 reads TGTGCCAGCAGCTTAAGGTCGTACGGGACCTACAATGAGCAGTTCTTC. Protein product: CASSLRSYGTYNEQFF.

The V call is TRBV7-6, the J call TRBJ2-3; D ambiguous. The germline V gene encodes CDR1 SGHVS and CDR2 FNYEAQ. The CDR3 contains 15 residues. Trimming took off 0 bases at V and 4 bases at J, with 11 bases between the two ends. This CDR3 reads CASSLARPPADTQYF. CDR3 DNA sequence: TGTGCCAGCAGCTTAGCCCGACCTCCTGCAGATACGCAGTATTTT.